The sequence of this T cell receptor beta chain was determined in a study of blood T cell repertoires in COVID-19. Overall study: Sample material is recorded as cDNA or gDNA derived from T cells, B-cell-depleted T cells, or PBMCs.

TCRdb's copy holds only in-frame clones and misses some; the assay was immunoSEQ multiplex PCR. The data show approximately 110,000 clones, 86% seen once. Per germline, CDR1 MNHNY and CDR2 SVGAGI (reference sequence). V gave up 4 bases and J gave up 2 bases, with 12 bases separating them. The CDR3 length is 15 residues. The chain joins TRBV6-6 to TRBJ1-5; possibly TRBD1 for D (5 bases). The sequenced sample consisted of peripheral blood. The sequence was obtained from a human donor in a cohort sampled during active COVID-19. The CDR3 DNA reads TGTGCCAGCAGTTCCGGGGGTTCTGGCAATCAGCCCCAGCATTTT. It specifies CASSSGGSGNQPQHF.